These T cell receptor beta chains were read from a single sample in a study of Graves' ophthalmopathy and Graves' hyperthyroidism. One entry per CDR3 protein, called by TCRdb with MiXCR from the multiplex PCR reads. The sample holds about 400,000 distinct CDR3 sequences, around 21% seen once. The sequencing input was peripheral blood. These receptors originate from a woman aged 18-30 years with stable Graves' hyperthyroidism. Both conserved end residues are part of each CDR3. Fields, in order: J gene, clone size, D gene, V gene, CDR3 DNA, CDR3 protein. A D gene is named only where the DNA matches it firmly. Size values are once, few and many counts, or a class for expanded clones, and some rows have none.

TRBJ1-1	many	NA	TRBV20-1	TGCAGTGCTCCAGAGACAGTGAGGGACACTGAAGCTTTCTTT	CSAPETVRDTEAFF
TRBJ1-5	many	NA	TRBV7-8	TGTGCCAGCAGCTTAGCGTCGGAAAATCAGCCCCAGCATTTT	CASSLASENQPQHF
TRBJ2-7	many	NA	TRBV29-1	TGCAGCGTTGAGTTGGACAGTGAAGCCTCCTACGAGCAGTACTTC	CSVELDSEASYEQYF
TRBJ2-2	NA	NA	TRBV19	TGTGCCCTGGACGGACCGAACACCGGGGAGCTGTTTTTT	CALDGPNTGELFF
TRBJ2-7	many	NA	TRBV28	TGTGCCACCAGGGAACCGGGCGCTCGAGCGGGCGAGCAGTACTTC	CATREPGARAGEQYF
TRBJ2-7	many	TRBD2	TRBV20-1	TGCAGTGCCCTGACTAGCGGGATCTACGAGCAGTACTTC	CSALTSGIYEQYF
TRBJ1-1	many	TRBD1	TRBV6-1	TGTGCCAGCAGTGGATTCCGGGACAGGGGATCTGAAGCTTTCTTT	CASSGFRDRGSEAFF
TRBJ2-7	many	NA	TRBV7-2	TGTGCCAGCAGCTTAGACCCGCTGGGGGGCGAGCAGTACTTC	CASSLDPLGGEQYF
TRBJ2-7	NA	NA	TRBV6-2/TRBV6-3	TGTGCCAGCAGTTACGTACCGAATTACGATCAGTACTTC	CASSYVPNYDQYF
TRBJ1-5	many	TRBD1	TRBV25-1	TGTGCCAGCAGTGGGGGACAGACAGCCCAGCCCCAGCATTTT	CASSGGQTAQPQHF
TRBJ2-7	many	NA	TRBV11-2	TGTGCCAGCAGCTTAGATCCGGGGGCGCCGCGCGAGCAGTACTTC	CASSLDPGAPREQYF